Listed below are T cell receptor beta chains from one sample, sequenced in a study of vaccination effects on CD4 cells after COVID-19. No cognate antigen is known for these TCRs. Clones were read by immunoSEQ multiplex PCR, and TCRdb kept only the in-frame ones, dropping some. This table holds more than 60,000 clones, about 67% found once. Source: CD4+ T cells from PBMCs cultured without peptide, taken after COVID-19 vaccination. The origin of the receptors is a human donor who received a COVID-19 vaccine. CDR3s include the opening cysteine and the closing phenylalanine or tryptophan. The D gene is left open where the match is weak. Expanded clones are given a class, and other clones once, few, many or no size at all.

d_call cdr3_length clone_size j_call v_call cdr3_nt cdr3_aa
TRBD2 13 once TRBJ2-2 TRBV3-1/TRBV3-2 TGTGCCAGCAGCCGAGCGGGGCCCGGGGAGCTGTTTTTT CASSRAGPGELFF
- 16 - TRBJ1-6 TRBV7-8 TGTGCCAGCAGCTTAGCCCAGGGTCCTGGGAATTCACCCCTCCACTTT CASSLAQGPGNSPLHF
- 16 - TRBJ1-3 TRBV9 TGTGCCAGCAGCACCCGCGGGGCCAACTCTGGAAACACCATATATTTT CASSTRGANSGNTIYF
TRBD1 16 - TRBJ2-4 TRBV30 TGTGCCTGGAGGCCGAGGCAGGGACAGGGCATAAACATTCAGTACTTC CAWRPRQGQGINIQYF
- 13 few TRBJ2-3 TRBV19 TGTGCCAGTAGCGGGGCAAGCACAGATACGCAGTATTTT CASSGASTDTQYF
TRBD2 15 once TRBJ2-3 TRBV6-2/TRBV6-3 TGTGCCAGCAGTTTTGCGGGGGGTGGCACAGATACGCAGTATTTT CASSFAGGGTDTQYF
- 11 - TRBJ2-5 TRBV20-1 TGCAGTGCTAGAGATGGGGAGACCCAGTACTTC CSARDGETQYF
TRBD2 16 - TRBJ2-2 TRBV10-2 TGCGCCAGCAGTGGACTAGCGGTGATGAACACCGGGGAGCTGTTTTTT CASSGLAVMNTGELFF
- 15 medium-sized TRBJ1-3 TRBV30 TGTGCCTGGAGTAGGGAACAGGGTAACGGAAACACCATATATTTT CAWSREQGNGNTIYF
- 13 - TRBJ1-3 TRBV28 TGTGCCAGCAGTACAGGGACTGGAAACACCATATATTTT CASSTGTGNTIYF
- 11 few TRBJ2-5 TRBV7-9 TGTGCCAGCAGCTTATACGAGACCCAGTACTTC CASSLYETQYF
- 14 - TRBJ1-2 TRBV19 TGTGCCAGTAGTATACAACCTCCGGGCTATGGCTACACCTTC CASSIQPPGYGYTF
- 15 - TRBJ2-6 TRBV9 TGTGCCAGCAGCGTACAGGGAGCTGGGGCCAACGTCCTGACTTTC CASSVQGAGANVLTF
TRBD1 15 - TRBJ2-5 TRBV30 TGTGCCTGGAGTCCTGGACAGGGCTGGACCGGGACCCAGTACTTC CAWSPGQGWTGTQYF
- 14 few TRBJ2-2 TRBV6-6 TGTGCCAGCACCTCGGACGGTAACACCGGGGAGCTGTTTTTT CASTSDGNTGELFF
TRBD1 14 - TRBJ1-5 TRBV18 TGTGCCAGCCGCGACAGGGGCGGGGATCAGCCCCAGCATTTT CASRDRGGDQPQHF
TRBD1 15 - TRBJ2-5 TRBV20-1 TGCAGTGCTAGTGTACAGGGGGCTATACAAGAGACCCAGTACTTC CSASVQGAIQETQYF
TRBD1 14 - TRBJ1-5 TRBV19 TGTGCCAGTAAGGGGGACAGGGGCAATCAGCCCCAGCATTTT CASKGDRGNQPQHF
TRBD2 15 - TRBJ2-3 TRBV3-1/TRBV3-2 TGTGCCAGCAGCCAATCTAGCGGGAGCACAGATACGCAGTATTTT CASSQSSGSTDTQYF
TRBD1 16 few TRBJ2-2 TRBV5-1 TGCGCCAGCAGCATCTCCGGGACAGGGTGGACCGGGGAGCTGTTTTTT CASSISGTGWTGELFF
TRBD1 15 - TRBJ1-4 TRBV5-6 TGTGCCAGCAGCTTGATGGGACAGGGAGATGAAAAACTGTTTTTT CASSLMGQGDEKLFF
TRBD2 17 once TRBJ2-5 TRBV5-1 TGCGCCAGCAGCTTGAGGCTAGCGGGGGGGCCGTCAGAGACCCAGTACTTC CASSLRLAGGPSETQYF
- 15 few TRBJ1-2 TRBV24-1 TGTGCCACCAGTGATTCGACGACAGTGAGGTATGGCTACACCTTC CATSDSTTVRYGYTF
- 14 few TRBJ1-5 TRBV18 TGTGCCAGCTCACCATTGGACAGTCATCAGCCCCAGCATTTT CASSPLDSHQPQHF
- 15 - TRBJ1-2 TRBV28 TGTGCCAGCAGTACCCCGGCCGGGGCTACATATGGCTACACCTTC CASSTPAGATYGYTF
- 13 - TRBJ1-2 TRBV6-5 TGTGCCAGCAGTTACCCTCAATTCTATGGCTACACCTTC CASSYPQFYGYTF